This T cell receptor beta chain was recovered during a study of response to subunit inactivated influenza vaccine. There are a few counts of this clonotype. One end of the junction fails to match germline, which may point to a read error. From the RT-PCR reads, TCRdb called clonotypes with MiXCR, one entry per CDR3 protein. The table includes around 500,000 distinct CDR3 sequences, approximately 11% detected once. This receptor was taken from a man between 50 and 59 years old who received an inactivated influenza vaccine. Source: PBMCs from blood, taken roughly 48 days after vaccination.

The CDR3 protein is CASSQGFGAGVVF. DNA for the CDR3: TGTGCCAGCAGCCAAGGGTTTGGGGCGGGGGTGGTCTTC. This chain joins TRBV3-1 and TRBJ2-1; 7 bases align to TRBD2. CDR1 is LGHDT, CDR2 YNNKEL, per germline (reference sequence). The CDR3 spans 13 residues.